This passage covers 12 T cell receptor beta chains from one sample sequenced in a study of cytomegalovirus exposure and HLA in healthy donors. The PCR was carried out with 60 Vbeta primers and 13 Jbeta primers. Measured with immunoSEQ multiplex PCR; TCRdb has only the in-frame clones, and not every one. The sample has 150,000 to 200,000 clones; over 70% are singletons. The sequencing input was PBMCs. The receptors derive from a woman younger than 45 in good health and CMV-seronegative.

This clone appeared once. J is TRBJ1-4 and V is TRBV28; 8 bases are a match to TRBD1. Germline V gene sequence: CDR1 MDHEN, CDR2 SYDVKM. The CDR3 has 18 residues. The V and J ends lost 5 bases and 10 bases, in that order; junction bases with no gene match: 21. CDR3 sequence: CASSQAGTGRLVSGKLFF. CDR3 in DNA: TGTGCCAGCAGTCAAGCCGGGACAGGTCGTTTGGTTTCCGGAAAACTGTTTTTT.

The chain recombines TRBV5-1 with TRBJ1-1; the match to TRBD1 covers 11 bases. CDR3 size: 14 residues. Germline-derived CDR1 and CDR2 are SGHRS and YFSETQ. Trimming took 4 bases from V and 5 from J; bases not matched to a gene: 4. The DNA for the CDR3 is TGCGCCAGCAGCCCGGGACAGGGGGGGACTGAAGCTTTCTTT. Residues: CASSPGQGGTEAFF.

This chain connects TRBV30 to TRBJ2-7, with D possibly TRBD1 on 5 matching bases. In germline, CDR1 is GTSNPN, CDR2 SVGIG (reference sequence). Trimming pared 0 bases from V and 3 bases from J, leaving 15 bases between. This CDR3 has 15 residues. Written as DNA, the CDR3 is TGTGCCTGGAGTGTTGGGCAGGGAAGTTTCTACGAGCAGTACTTC. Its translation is CAWSVGQGSFYEQYF.

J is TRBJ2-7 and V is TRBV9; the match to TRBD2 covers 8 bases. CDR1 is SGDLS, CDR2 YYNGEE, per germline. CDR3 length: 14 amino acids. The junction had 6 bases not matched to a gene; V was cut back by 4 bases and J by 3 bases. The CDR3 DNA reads TGTGCCAGCAGCCCGAGCGGGAGCGACTACGAGCAGTACTTC. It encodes CASSPSGSDYEQYF.

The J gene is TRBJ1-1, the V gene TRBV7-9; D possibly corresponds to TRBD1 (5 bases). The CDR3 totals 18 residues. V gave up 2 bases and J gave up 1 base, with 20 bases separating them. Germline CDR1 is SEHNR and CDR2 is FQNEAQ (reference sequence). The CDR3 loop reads CASSLSQGVPVGNTEAFF. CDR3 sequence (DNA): TGTGCCAGCAGCTTATCCCAAGGGGTGCCAGTTGGGAACACTGAAGCTTTCTTT.

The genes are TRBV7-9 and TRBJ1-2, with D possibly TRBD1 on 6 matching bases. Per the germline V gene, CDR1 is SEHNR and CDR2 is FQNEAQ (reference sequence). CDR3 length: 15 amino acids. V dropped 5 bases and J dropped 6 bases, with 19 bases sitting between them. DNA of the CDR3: TGTGCCAGCAGCCCCGGATACAGGGTCAGTAATGGCTACACCTTC. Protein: CASSPGYRVSNGYTF.

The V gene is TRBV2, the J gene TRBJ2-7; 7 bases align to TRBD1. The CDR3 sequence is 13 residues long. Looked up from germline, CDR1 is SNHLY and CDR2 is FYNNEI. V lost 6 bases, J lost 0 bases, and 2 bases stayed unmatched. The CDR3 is CASRRQGSYEQYF. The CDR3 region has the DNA TGTGCCAGCAGAAGACAGGGCTCCTACGAGCAGTACTTC.

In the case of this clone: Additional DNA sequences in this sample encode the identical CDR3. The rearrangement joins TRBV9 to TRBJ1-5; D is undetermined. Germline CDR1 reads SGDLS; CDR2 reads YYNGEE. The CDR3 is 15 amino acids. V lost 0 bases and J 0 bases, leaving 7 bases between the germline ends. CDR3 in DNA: TGTGCCAGCAGCGTAGACGGAGATAGCAATCAGCCCCAGCATTTT. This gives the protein CASSVDGDSNQPQHF.

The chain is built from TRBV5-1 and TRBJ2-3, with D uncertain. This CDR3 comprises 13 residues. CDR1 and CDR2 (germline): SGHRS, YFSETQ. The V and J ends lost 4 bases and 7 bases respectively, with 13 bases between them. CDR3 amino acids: CASSQPEINTQYF. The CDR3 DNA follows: TGCGCCAGCAGCCAACCAGAAATCAATACGCAGTATTTT.

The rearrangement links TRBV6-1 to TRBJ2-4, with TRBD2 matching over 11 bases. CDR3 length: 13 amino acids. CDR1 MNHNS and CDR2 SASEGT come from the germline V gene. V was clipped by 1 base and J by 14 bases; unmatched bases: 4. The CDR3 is CASSEVLAGVKYF. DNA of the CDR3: TGTGCCAGCAGTGAAGTACTAGCGGGAGTGAAGTACTTC.

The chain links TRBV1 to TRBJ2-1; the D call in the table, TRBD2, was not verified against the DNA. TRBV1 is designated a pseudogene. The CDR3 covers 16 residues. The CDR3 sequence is CTSSQDCGSSYNEQFF. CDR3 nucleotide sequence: TGCACCAGCAGCCAAGACTGCGGGTCCTCCTACAATGAGCAGTTCTTC.

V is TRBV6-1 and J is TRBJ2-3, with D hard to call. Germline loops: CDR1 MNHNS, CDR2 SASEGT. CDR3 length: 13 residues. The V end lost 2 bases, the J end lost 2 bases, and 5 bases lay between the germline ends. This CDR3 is CASSELDTDTQYF. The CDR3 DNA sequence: TGTGCCAGCAGTGAATTAGACACAGATACGCAGTATTTT.